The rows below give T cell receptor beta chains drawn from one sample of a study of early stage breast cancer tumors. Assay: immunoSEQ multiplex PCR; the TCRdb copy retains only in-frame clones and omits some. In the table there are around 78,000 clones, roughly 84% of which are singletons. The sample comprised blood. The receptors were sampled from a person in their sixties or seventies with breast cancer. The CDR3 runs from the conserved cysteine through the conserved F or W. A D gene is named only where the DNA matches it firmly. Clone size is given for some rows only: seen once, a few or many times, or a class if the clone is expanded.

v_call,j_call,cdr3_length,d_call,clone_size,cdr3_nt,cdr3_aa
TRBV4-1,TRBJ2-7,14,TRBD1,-,TGCGCCAGCAGCTCCCGACAGGGGAGGTACGAGCAGTACTTC,CASSSRQGRYEQYF
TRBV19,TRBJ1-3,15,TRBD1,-,TGTGCCAGTACCCGGGACAGGGCTCCAGGAAACACCATATATTTT,CASTRDRAPGNTIYF
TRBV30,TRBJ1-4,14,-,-,TGTGCCTGGAGTCCGTGGGGACGGAGGGAAAAACTGTTTTTT,CAWSPWGRREKLFF
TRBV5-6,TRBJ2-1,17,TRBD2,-,TGTGCCAGCAGCTTCGAACTAGCGTTAAGCTCCTACAATGAGCAGTTCTTC,CASSFELALSSYNEQFF
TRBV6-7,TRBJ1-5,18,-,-,TGTGCCAGCAGTTACCCTGAAGACTGCCCTTATAGCAATCAGCCCCAGCATTTT,CASSYPEDCPYSNQPQHF
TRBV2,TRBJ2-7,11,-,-,TGTGCCAGCAGAACAGGATTCGAGCAGTACTTC,CASRTGFEQYF
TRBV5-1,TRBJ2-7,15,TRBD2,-,TGCGCCAGCAGGGGAGGGCGGGAGGCCTCTCGAGAGCAGTACTTC,CASRGGREASREQYF
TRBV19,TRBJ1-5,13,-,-,TGTGCCGGAGTGAGGAAGACGAATCAGCCCCAGCATTTT,CAGVRKTNQPQHF
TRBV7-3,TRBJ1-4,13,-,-,TGTGCCAACTCCAGGAAAACTAATGAAAAACTGTTTTTT,CANSRKTNEKLFF
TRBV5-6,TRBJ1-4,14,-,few,TGTGCCAGCAGCTTGGCGGGACAAGAGGAAAAACTGTTTTTT,CASSLAGQEEKLFF
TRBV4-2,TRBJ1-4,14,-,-,TGTGCCAGCAGCCAAGAATATGGAAGTGAAAAACTGTTTTTT,CASSQEYGSEKLFF